A selection of T cell receptor beta chains follows, all from one sample in a study of cytomegalovirus exposure and HLA in healthy donors. Assay used: immunoSEQ multiplex PCR; TCRdb lists only in-frame clones, some missing. The table lists 170,000 or so clones, approximately 80% of them singletons. Sequencing was carried out using PBMCs. The receptors here all came from a woman aged 45-65 years in good health and CMV-seronegative. Each CDR3 is given without its conserved first and last residue. D genes are given only for firm matches. A clone size is listed for some rows: how often the clone was seen (once, few, many), or a class if it is expanded.

clone_size,v_call,d_call,cdr3_aa
-,TRBV5-4,TRBD2,ASSLRAGGGEQY
-,TRBV20-1,-,SAKERGYQY
-,TRBV10-2,TRBD2,ASSEKGLAGVPSYNEQF
-,TRBV6-1,-,ASRQETQY
-,TRBV27,-,ASSFRDGYEQY
-,TRBV28,TRBD1,ASSFWATGANTEAF
few,TRBV5-6,-,ASSSIQGSSNEKLF
-,TRBV27,-,ASSLRLISTGLPTDTQY
once,TRBV29-1,-,SVAADTYNEQF
-,TRBV28,TRBD1,ASSLDGQGSHLIAKNIQY
-,TRBV18,TRBD1,ASSLGQQQKETQY
-,TRBV9,-,ASSVATGDSNTEAF
-,TRBV7-9,-,ASSPRGTGDTGELF
-,TRBV19,-,ASSMMRGYT
-,TRBV5-1,-,ASSSWDPGNEQY
-,TRBV11-1,-,ASSFGGDTDTQY
-,TRBV4-1,-,ASSQEREAYEQY